A selection of T cell receptor beta chains follows, all from one sample in a study of identical twins. TCRdb analysed the 5' RACE reads with MiXCR anew, one entry per CDR3 protein. The table shows 250,000 to 300,000 distinct CDR3 sequences, with 7.5% to 9.5% occurring only once. This sample was shared with a second study, whose subject was yellow fever vaccine responses in identical twins.

The specimen was CD8+ T cells sorted from blood. These receptors originate from a woman aged 18-29 years in good health. Both conserved end residues are part of each CDR3. Each record gives: V gene, D gene, J gene, clone size, CDR3 protein, CDR3 DNA. D genes are given only for firm matches. Clone size is shown for a subset of rows, as once, few, many or a class of expanded clone.

TRBV5-1,TRBD1,TRBJ2-7,many,CASRTAGTGGYEQYF,TGCGCCAGCAGGACGGCCGGGACAGGGGGCTACGAGCAGTACTTC
TRBV4-2,-,TRBJ1-2,few,CASSLIGGGYGYTF,TGTGCCAGCAGCCTGATAGGGGGAGGCTATGGCTACACCTTC
TRBV12-3/TRBV12-4,-,TRBJ2-2,few,CASSLSTSWYTGELFF,TGTGCCAGCAGTTTAAGTACTAGTTGGTACACCGGGGAGCTGTTTTTT
TRBV7-2,-,TRBJ2-2,-,CASSVLPGELFF,TGTGCCAGCAGCGTCCTCCCCGGGGAGCTGTTTTTT
TRBV29-1,-,TRBJ2-2,-,CSASQQGVYTGELFF,TGCAGCGCCTCGCAGCAGGGAGTATATACCGGGGAGCTGTTTTTT
TRBV7-9,-,TRBJ2-1,-,CASSNSTGGAYNEQFF,TGTGCCAGCAGCAACTCTACGGGGGGCGCCTACAATGAGCAGTTCTTC
TRBV12-3/TRBV12-4,TRBD1,TRBJ1-2,-,CASSFLGQGENYGYTF,TGTGCCAGCAGTTTTTTAGGACAGGGGGAGAACTATGGCTACACCTTC
TRBV12-3/TRBV12-4,TRBD2,TRBJ2-7,many,CASSPQAGVDEQYF,TGTGCCAGCAGTCCCCAGGCGGGAGTGGACGAGCAGTACTTC
TRBV5-8,-,TRBJ1-6,-,CASSSKQGTFSPLHF,TGTGCCAGCAGCTCAAAGCAGGGGACGTTTTCTCCCCTCCACTTT
TRBV12-3/TRBV12-4,TRBD1,TRBJ1-2,many,CASSNRGPYGYTF,TGTGCCAGCAGCAACAGGGGACCTTATGGCTACACCTTC
TRBV9,-,TRBJ2-3,few,CASRPRGPTDTQYF,TGTGCCAGCAGGCCCCGGGGACCCACAGATACGCAGTATTTT
TRBV10-2,-,TRBJ1-6,-,CASSEAGRSPLHF,TGCGCCAGCAGTGAGGCCGGCAGATCACCCCTCCACTTT
TRBV3-1,-,TRBJ1-1,many,CASSLDSNTEAFF,TGTGCCAGCAGCCTGGACAGCAACACTGAAGCTTTCTTT
TRBV28,-,TRBJ2-7,many,CASSARQEIYEQYF,TGTGCCAGCAGTGCCCGACAGGAAATCTACGAGCAGTACTTC
TRBV4-1,TRBD2,TRBJ2-1,many,CASSEGSGSLNEQFF,TGCGCCAGCAGCGAAGGCAGCGGGAGTTTGAATGAGCAGTTCTTC
TRBV9,-,TRBJ2-6,-,CASSVVGTTWYSGANVLTF,TGTGCCAGCAGCGTAGTAGGGACCACATGGTACTCTGGGGCCAACGTCCTGACTTTC
TRBV5-1,-,TRBJ2-6,many,CASSLAPGQYSGANVLTF,TGCGCCAGCAGCTTGGCTCCCGGACAATACTCTGGGGCCAACGTCCTGACTTTC
TRBV2,TRBD1,TRBJ2-7,-,CASSEFGTGSYEQYF,TGTGCCAGCAGTGAATTCGGGACAGGGTCCTACGAGCAGTACTTC
TRBV6-2/TRBV6-3,-,TRBJ1-6,few,CASSSEATGYNSPLHF,TGTGCCAGCAGCTCTGAGGCTACAGGGTATAATTCACCCCTCCACTTT
TRBV20-1,-,TRBJ2-2,-,CSARDIAVDRELFF,TGCAGTGCTAGAGATATAGCGGTTGACCGGGAGCTGTTTTTT
TRBV3-1,-,TRBJ1-1,few,CASSHPMGGTSEAFF,TGTGCCAGCAGCCACCCCATGGGGGGGACTTCTGAAGCTTTCTTT
TRBV20-1,-,TRBJ1-2,many,CSARDVEGANYGYTF,TGCAGTGCTAGAGATGTGGAGGGAGCTAACTATGGCTACACCTTC
TRBV27,-,TRBJ2-1,-,CASSLLRLHNEQFF,TGTGCCAGCAGTCTACTCCGGCTCCACAATGAGCAGTTCTTC
TRBV24-1,-,TRBJ2-1,many,CATSDGNEQFF,TGTGCCACCAGTGATGGCAATGAGCAGTTCTTC
TRBV11-1,-,TRBJ2-7,few,CATQVIIMVEEGSYEQYF,TGTGCCACCCAGGTTATAATAATGGTGGAGGAGGGCTCCTACGAGCAGTACTTC
TRBV20-1,-,TRBJ2-7,many,CSARGGRFTYEQYF,TGCAGTGCTAGAGGAGGCAGGTTCACCTACGAGCAGTACTTC
TRBV20-1,-,TRBJ2-4,-,CSARQKNIQYF,TGCAGTGCTAGACAGAAAAACATTCAGTACTTC
TRBV4-3,TRBD2,TRBJ2-2,many,CASSQDGPGGNTGELFF,TGCGCCAGCAGCCAAGATGGTCCGGGAGGGAACACCGGGGAGCTGTTTTTT
TRBV12-3/TRBV12-4,TRBD1,TRBJ2-7,many,CASTSGDRGTYEQYF,TGTGCCAGCACTTCTGGGGACAGGGGGACCTACGAGCAGTACTTC
TRBV29-1,TRBD2,TRBJ2-1,many,CSSYGGGVGNEQFF,TGCAGCTCTTACGGGGGAGGGGTGGGCAATGAGCAGTTCTTC
TRBV29-1,-,TRBJ2-3,many,CSVEDRDNSRDTQYF,TGCAGCGTTGAAGATCGGGACAATTCCAGAGATACGCAGTATTTT
TRBV10-3,-,TRBJ2-5,many,CAIMGDSGQETQYF,TGTGCCATCATGGGGGATTCGGGCCAAGAGACCCAGTACTTC
TRBV29-1,-,TRBJ2-2,many,CSFQGNGELFF,TGCAGCTTTCAGGGTAACGGGGAGCTGTTTTTT
TRBV12-3/TRBV12-4,-,TRBJ2-3,many,CASSSFVPDTQYF,TGTGCCAGCAGTTCTTTTGTGCCAGATACGCAGTATTTT
TRBV28,-,TRBJ1-1,-,CASSLLDFAGPNTEAFF,TGTGCCAGCAGTTTATTGGACTTCGCAGGACCCAACACTGAAGCTTTCTTT
TRBV9,TRBD2,TRBJ2-7,-,CASSAGTSGMYEQYF,TGTGCCAGCAGCGCCGGGACTAGCGGGATGTACGAGCAGTACTTC
TRBV28,TRBD1,TRBJ1-4,many,CASSLFYRGRATNEKLFF,TGTGCCAGCAGTTTATTTTACAGGGGGCGCGCAACTAATGAAAAACTGTTTTTT
TRBV3-1,-,TRBJ2-1,many,CASSQVGGGLDNEQFF,TGTGCCAGCAGCCAAGTTGGGGGGGGGCTAGACAATGAGCAGTTCTTC
TRBV7-9,-,TRBJ2-1,many,CASSLDKEFF,TGTGCCAGCAGCTTAGATAAGGAGTTCTTC
TRBV10-2,-,TRBJ1-2,-,CASGQMSDADGYTF,TGCGCCAGCGGGCAAATGTCGGATGCCGATGGCTACACCTTC
TRBV11-2,-,TRBJ2-7,-,CASSLGPDGFYEQYF,TGTGCCAGCAGCTTAGGGCCGGACGGATTCTACGAGCAGTACTTC
TRBV3-1,-,TRBJ2-7,many,CASSQYATRRDEQYF,TGTGCCAGCAGCCAATACGCGACTCGCCGGGACGAGCAGTACTTC
TRBV7-9,-,TRBJ2-3,many,CASSGAAGGRTDTQYF,TGTGCCAGCAGCGGAGCAGCAGGAGGACGCACAGATACGCAGTATTTT
TRBV29-1,-,TRBJ2-3,-,CSAHKGSADTQYF,TGCAGCGCCCACAAAGGGTCCGCAGATACGCAGTATTTT
TRBV7-9,TRBD1,TRBJ2-6,many,CASSLGGTGNNVLTF,TGTGCCAGCAGCTTAGGTGGGACAGGGAACAACGTCCTGACTTTC
TRBV27,-,TRBJ2-3,-,CASSFRWDLTDTQYF,TGTGCCAGCAGTTTCCGGTGGGACCTCACAGATACGCAGTATTTT